Each of the 6 T cell receptor beta chains below was sequenced from the same sample in a study of blood T cell repertoires in COVID-19. Here immunoSEQ multiplex PCR was the method, and the copy in TCRdb shows in-frame clones only, minus some. The sample carries around 250,000 clones, 90% recorded once. The sample was PBMCs or T cells enriched from blood (not recorded which). These TCRs come from a man aged 45-65 years who had been exposed to COVID-19.

This clone was seen a single time. The chain carries TRBV6-1 and TRBJ2-7; 9 nucleotides agree with TRBD1. V lost 0 bases and J lost 3; bases outside the gene matches: 3. Germline CDR1 reads MNHNS; CDR2 reads SASEGT. The CDR3 covers 15 residues. As DNA, the CDR3 is TGTGCCAGCAGTGAAGCCCGACAGGGGGGCTACGAGCAGTACGTC. This sequence encodes CASSEARQGGYEQYV.

The J gene is TRBJ2-2, the V gene TRBV19, with D possibly being TRBD1 (6 bases). The CDR3 loop spans 16 amino acids. Germline values: CDR1 LNHDA, CDR2 SQIVND (reference sequence). Trimming took off 11 bases at V and 0 bases at J, with 19 bases between the two ends. CDR3 nucleotides: TGTGCCTCGAGTACCAGGGGTCGGGCGAACACCGGGGAGCTGTTTTTT. This codes for CASSTRGRANTGELFF.

The chain joins TRBV19 to TRBJ1-3; D gene ambiguous. V lost 3 bases, J lost 0 bases, and 9 bases lay in between. Germline V gene sequence: CDR1 LNHDA, CDR2 SQIVND (reference sequence). The CDR3 length is 15 residues. In DNA form, the CDR3 reads TGTGCCAGTAGTATTTTGCAGGCCTCTGGAAACACCATATATTTT. Protein product: CASSILQASGNTIYF.

The rearrangement joins TRBV6-6 to TRBJ2-1; TRBD2 aligns across 13 bases. The V gene end was trimmed by 5 bases and the J gene end by 1 base; junction bases not matched to a gene: 14. Germline CDR1 and CDR2: MNHNY and SVGAGI (reference sequence). This CDR3 has 20 amino acids. The CDR3, as DNA: TGTGCCAGCAGTCCCCTCTATGCCGGACTAGCGGGGGCATCCTACAATGAGCAGTTCTTC. Translating gives CASSPLYAGLAGASYNEQFF.

This sequence joins TRBV12-3 or TRBV12-4 and TRBJ2-5, with D hard to call. V gave up 3 bases and J gave up 2 bases, with 7 bases separating them. The CDR3 has 13 amino acids. CDR3 DNA sequence: TGTGCCAGCAGTTTGTACAGACAAGAGACCCAGTACTTC. It encodes CASSLYRQETQYF.

In nucleotides, the CDR3 is TGTGCCAGCAGTTTAAGGGCAGGGGTGGGACCTAATGGCTACACCTTC. This gives the protein CASSLRAGVGPNGYTF. This chain uses TRBV28 with TRBJ1-2; D may be TRBD1 (6 bases). Germline CDR1 is MDHEN and CDR2 is SYDVKM. The ends were cut back, 2 bases at V and 6 bases at J, with 19 bases in the middle. This CDR3 is 16 amino acids long.